These 9 T cell receptor beta chains came from one sample sequenced in a study of spatial heterogeneity in lung cancer. Time point reported: sample taken at primary tumor resection. Tumor, nontumor lung or frozen PBMC supplied whole RNA, sequenced without sorting. TCRdb re-derived calls from the 5' RACE reads in MiXCR, one entry per CDR3 protein. Altogether roughly 10,000 distinct CDR3 sequences are present, around 3.9% being singletons, with the ten largest covering under 9%. The sequencing used normal lung tissue next to the tumor, collected at surgery. These receptors were taken from a male donor with early-stage non-small cell lung cancer.

Many counts were recorded for this clonotype. This beta chain is a stray sequence in a library constructed for alpha chains; its clone size is not meaningful. CDR3 region: CASSSWEDQETQYF. The CDR3 DNA reads TGTGCCAGCAGCTCTTGGGAGGACCAAGAGACCCAGTACTTC. The J gene is TRBJ2-5, the V gene TRBV11-3, with D possibly matching TRBD2 (6 bases). The V gene's germline CDR1 is SGHNT and CDR2 YENEEA. The CDR3 has 14 amino acids. V was clipped by 4 bases and J by 0 bases, with 9 bases between them.

This clonotype has ten or more counts. This beta chain represents an off-target read in a library built for alpha chains; its size is of limited meaning. The CDR3 region is CASSPTGSHGADTQYF. CDR3 bases: TGTGCCAGCAGTCCTACCGGGTCACACGGCGCAGATACGCAGTATTTT. The rearrangement uses TRBV27 and TRBJ2-3; D unresolved. The CDR3 runs 16 residues. The ends were cut back, 5 bases at V and 4 bases at J, with 19 bases in the middle. Germline-derived CDR1 and CDR2 are MNHEY and SMNVEV (reference sequence).

This clonotype was counted at least ten times. This beta chain appears as a stray read in a library generated for alpha chains; its size is not informative. This sequence joins TRBV5-5 and TRBJ2-3; the D gene could be TRBD1 or TRBD2 (5 bases each). Germline CDR1 reads SGHKS; CDR2 reads YYEKEE (reference sequence). Trimming stripped 3 bases from V and 5 bases from J, with 13 bases between. CDR3 length: 14 amino acids. The CDR3 sequence: CASSWDPEVDTQYF. CDR3 nucleotides: TGTGCCAGCAGCTGGGACCCTGAGGTAGATACGCAGTATTTT.

This clonotype is medium-sized within its sample. The size of this beta chain means little, since it is a stray read in a library made for alpha chains. The chain combines TRBV29-1 with TRBJ2-5, with 9 bases fitting TRBD1. The V and J ends lost 0 bases and 5 bases, in that order; junction bases with no gene match: 7. Germline V gene sequence: CDR1 SQVTM, CDR2 ANQGSEA. The CDR3 is made up of 15 amino acids. The CDR3 here is CSVEDSQGATETQYF. The CDR3 DNA is TGCAGCGTTGAAGATTCACAGGGGGCTACGGAGACCCAGTACTTC.

By share, this clonotype ranks as medium-sized. With the library built for alpha chains, this beta chain is off target and its frequency is not meaningful. The V and J genes are TRBV19 and TRBJ2-2; maybe TRBD2 (5 bases). Germline values: CDR1 LNHDA, CDR2 SQIVND (reference sequence). This CDR3 is 16 amino acids long. The V end lost 7 bases, the J end lost 0 bases, and 15 bases lay between the germline ends. The CDR3 DNA is TGTGCCAGTACGGAACCGCACGGGACGAACACCGGGGAGCTGTTTTTT. Translating it yields CASTEPHGTNTGELFF.

This clonotype was seen at least ten times. This beta chain is off target for a library built for alpha chains, so its abundance means little. The chain carries TRBV20-1 and TRBJ1-4; the D is unclear. CDR3 size: 12 residues. The V end lost 1 base, the J end lost 8 bases, and 8 bases lay between the germline ends. CDR1 and CDR2 from the germline V gene are DFQATT and SNEGSKA (reference sequence). The CDR3 spells CSARVGKEKLFF. CDR3 in DNA: TGCAGTGCTAGAGTTGGAAAGGAAAAACTGTTTTTT.

In its sample, this clonotype was seen many times. This beta chain lies outside the target of a library built for alpha chains; its clone size means little. The gene calls are TRBV6-5 and TRBJ2-2; D is possibly TRBD1 or TRBD2 (5 bases each). With 6 bases removed from V and 0 bases from J, the gap between germline ends came to 11 bases. Germline CDR1 is MNHEY and CDR2 is SVGAGI. CDR3 size: 15 residues. This CDR3 reads CASRGRSPNTGELFF. Here the CDR3 DNA reads TGTGCCAGCAGGGGACGGTCCCCGAACACCGGGGAGCTGTTTTTT.

This clonotype occurred many times. This beta chain is off target for a library built for alpha chains, so its abundance means little. The V gene is TRBV20-1, the J gene TRBJ1-4, with unresolved D. CDR1 and CDR2 from the germline V gene are DFQATT and SNEGSKA (reference sequence). This CDR3 contains 12 residues. Trimming removed 4 bases from V and 4 bases from J, with 7 bases in between. For the CDR3, the DNA is TGCAGTGCTACTTTGGATAATGAAAAACTGTTTTTT. Its translation is CSATLDNEKLFF.

This clonotype qualifies as medium-sized. This beta chain is an unintended read in a library built for alpha chains; its size means little. The J gene is TRBJ2-1, the V gene TRBV7-6, with D perhaps TRBD1 (5 bases). The germline V and J ends were trimmed by 5 bases and 1 base, with 9 bases remaining between them. The CDR3 extends over 14 amino acids. Per the germline V gene, CDR1 is SGHVS and CDR2 is FNYEAQ. The CDR3 sequence is CASSPTVSYNEQFF. CDR3 nucleotides: TGTGCCAGCAGCCCGACAGTTTCCTACAATGAGCAGTTCTTC.